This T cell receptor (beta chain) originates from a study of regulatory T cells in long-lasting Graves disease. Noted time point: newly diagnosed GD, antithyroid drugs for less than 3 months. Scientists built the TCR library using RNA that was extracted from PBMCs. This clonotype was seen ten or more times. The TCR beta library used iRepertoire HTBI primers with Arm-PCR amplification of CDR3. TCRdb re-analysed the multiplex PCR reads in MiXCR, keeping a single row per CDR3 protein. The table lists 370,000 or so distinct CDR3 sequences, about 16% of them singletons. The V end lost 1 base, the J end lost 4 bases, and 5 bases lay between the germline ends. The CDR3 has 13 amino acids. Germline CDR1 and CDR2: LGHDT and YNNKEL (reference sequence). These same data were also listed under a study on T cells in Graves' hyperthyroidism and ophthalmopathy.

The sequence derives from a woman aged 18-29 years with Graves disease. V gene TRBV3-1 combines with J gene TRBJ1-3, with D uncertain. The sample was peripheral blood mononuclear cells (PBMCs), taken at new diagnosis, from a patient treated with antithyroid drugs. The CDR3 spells CASSQGYGNTIYF. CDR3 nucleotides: TGTGCCAGCAGCCAAGGCTACGGAAACACCATATATTTT.